Listed below are T cell receptor beta chains from one sample, sequenced in a study of blood T cell repertoires in COVID-19. Repertoires were generated with immunoSEQ multiplex PCR, while TCRdb's copy carries only in-frame clones and drops some. The sample lists roughly 190,000 clones, around 94% seen once, with roughly 0.76% in the top ten. What was sequenced was peripheral blood. These receptors all stem from a man younger than 40 with COVID-19, enrolled during active disease. The CDR3 runs from the conserved cysteine through the conserved F or W. A D gene is named only where the DNA matches it firmly. A row's size may be missing; if present it is once, few, many or a size class.

v_call	d_call	j_call	clone_size	cdr3_nt	cdr3_aa
TRBV11-3	NA	TRBJ2-3	NA	TGTGCCAGCAGCTCGGAGAGAGATACGCAGTATTTT	CASSSERDTQYF
TRBV2	NA	TRBJ1-4	NA	TGTGCCAGCAGTTTTTCAGGGGTCGAAAAACTGTTTTTT	CASSFSGVEKLFF
TRBV27	NA	TRBJ1-6	NA	TGTGCCAGCAGTTTATTTTGGACCTTAGGAGGTTCACCCCTCCACTTT	CASSLFWTLGGSPLHF
TRBV5-5	NA	TRBJ1-2	NA	TGTGCCAGCAGCTTTACAGGGTCGGTGGCCAACTATGGCTACACCTTC	CASSFTGSVANYGYTF
TRBV11-3	NA	TRBJ2-3	NA	TGTGCCAGCAGCTTTACGGGGGCAGATACGCAGTATTTT	CASSFTGADTQYF
TRBV5-1	NA	TRBJ1-1	NA	TGCGCCAGCAGCTTCGGGGAGTTGAGCACTGAAGCTTTCTTT	CASSFGELSTEAFF
TRBV6-2/TRBV6-3	NA	TRBJ1-2	NA	TGTGCCAGCAGTTACGCGGGGGAAGCGGATGGCTACACCTTC	CASSYAGEADGYTF
TRBV9	TRBD1	TRBJ2-1	NA	TGTGCCAGCAGCGTGGCCGGGACAGGGCGCTCCTACAATGAGCAGTTCTTC	CASSVAGTGRSYNEQFF
TRBV11-2	TRBD2	TRBJ2-1	once	TGTGCCAGCAGCCAAATAGCGGGGGGGCGGTACAATGAGCAGTTCTTC	CASSQIAGGRYNEQFF
TRBV19	NA	TRBJ1-6	NA	TGTGCCAGTAGAACATCCGGGACTTTTAATTCACCCCTCCACTTT	CASRTSGTFNSPLHF
TRBV5-4	NA	TRBJ1-2	once	TGTGCCAGCAGCTTGCTTCCCGCCGCACCCACCGGCTATGGCTACACCTTC	CASSLLPAAPTGYGYTF
TRBV6-5	TRBD1	TRBJ2-7	NA	TGTGCCAGCAGCCGCAGGGGGAACGAGCAGTACTTC	CASSRRGNEQYF
TRBV4-1	NA	TRBJ1-1	NA	TGCGCCAGCAGCCGAGCCTTGAACACTGAAGCTTTCTTT	CASSRALNTEAFF
TRBV29-1	TRBD2	TRBJ2-7	NA	TGCAGCGTTTTTTCAGCGGGGTCCTACGAGCAGTACTTC	CSVFSAGSYEQYF
TRBV5-4	TRBD1	TRBJ2-7	NA	TGTGCCAGCAGCTTGGGGGGCACAGGGGGCTACGAGCAGTACTTC	CASSLGGTGGYEQYF
TRBV6-5	NA	TRBJ1-3	NA	TGTGCCAGCAGGCCTGCCGGGGGTGGAAACACCATATATTTT	CASRPAGGGNTIYF
TRBV5-1	TRBD1	TRBJ2-2	NA	TGCGCCAGCAGCTTGGATACAGGGGAGGGGGAGCTGTTTTTT	CASSLDTGEGELFF
TRBV2	NA	TRBJ1-2	NA	TGTGCCAGCGGAGATGGCTATGGCTACACCTTC	CASGDGYGYTF
TRBV19	TRBD1	TRBJ1-1	NA	TGTGCCAGTAGGACAGGGTTCACTGAAGCTTTCTTT	CASRTGFTEAFF
TRBV29-1	NA	TRBJ2-3	NA	TGCAGCGTTGTTCGGCAGGGGCTTAGCACAGATACGCAGTATTTT	CSVVRQGLSTDTQYF